This T cell receptor beta chain was identified in a study of CXCR3-negative and CXCR3-positive naive CD8 T cells. UMI-labeled 5' RACE TRB cDNA libraries were prepared from the cells. TCRdb reprocessed the 5' RACE reads, keeping one entry per CDR3 protein, no DNA. Recorded for this sample: 80,000 to 95,000 distinct CDR3 sequences. CDR3 length equals 16 residues. Per CD8+ T cell subset, triplicate sorts of some 280,000 cells each were done. Naive CD8+ T cells showed a CD45RO-CCR7+CD27+CD95- phenotype. J is TRBJ2-1 and V is TRBV12-3 or TRBV12-4; TCRdb calls TRBD2, which cannot be checked without DNA. This sequence was found in a human donor in good health. Some clones in this sample may be carry-over from other donors' samples. Sequenced material: naive CXCR3- CD8+ T cells from blood. Subset meaning: CD45RO-CCR7+CD27+CD95- naive CD8+ T cells lacking CXCR3 (TNR3-). The chain's CDR3 is CASSLLGGASYNEQFF.